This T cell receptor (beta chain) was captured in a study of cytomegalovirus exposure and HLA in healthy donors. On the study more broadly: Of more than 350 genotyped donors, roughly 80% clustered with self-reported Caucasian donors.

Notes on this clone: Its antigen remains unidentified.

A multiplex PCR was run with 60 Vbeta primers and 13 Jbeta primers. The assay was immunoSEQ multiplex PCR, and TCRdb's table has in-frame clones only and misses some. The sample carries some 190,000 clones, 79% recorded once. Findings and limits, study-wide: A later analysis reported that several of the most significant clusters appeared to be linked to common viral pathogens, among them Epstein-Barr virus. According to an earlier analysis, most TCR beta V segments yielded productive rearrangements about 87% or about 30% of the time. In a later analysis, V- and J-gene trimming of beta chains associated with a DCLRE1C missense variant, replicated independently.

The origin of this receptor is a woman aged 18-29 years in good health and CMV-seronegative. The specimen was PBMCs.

CDR3 nucleotides: TGTGCCAGCAGCTCCGCTGAACAGGACTCCTACGAGCAGTACTTC. Its translation is CASSSAEQDSYEQYF. The V gene is TRBV11-2, the J gene TRBJ2-7; D may be TRBD1 (5 bases). Trimming removed 4 bases from V and 0 bases from J, with 13 bases in between. The CDR3 covers 15 residues. The germline V gene encodes CDR1 SGHAT and CDR2 FQNNGV.